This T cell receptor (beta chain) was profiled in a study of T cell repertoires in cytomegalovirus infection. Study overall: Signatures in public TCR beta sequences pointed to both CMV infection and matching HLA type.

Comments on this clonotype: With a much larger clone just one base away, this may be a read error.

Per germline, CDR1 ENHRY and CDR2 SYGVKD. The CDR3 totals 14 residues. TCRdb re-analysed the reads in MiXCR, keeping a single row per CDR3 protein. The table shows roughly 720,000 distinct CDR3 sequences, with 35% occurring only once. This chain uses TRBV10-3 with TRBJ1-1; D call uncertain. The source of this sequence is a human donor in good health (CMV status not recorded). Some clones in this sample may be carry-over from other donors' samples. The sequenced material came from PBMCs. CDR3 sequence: CDISDSSANTEAFF. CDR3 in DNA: TGTGACATCAGTGATAGTTCAGCGAACACTGAAGCTTTCTTT.